This passage covers 5 T cell receptor beta chains from one sample sequenced in a study of regulatory T cells in long-lasting Graves disease. Both iRepertoire HTBI primers and Arm-PCR of CDR3 regions were used to build the TCR beta libraries. TCRdb re-derived calls from the multiplex PCR reads in MiXCR, one entry per CDR3 protein. The sample contains 500,000 to 700,000 distinct CDR3 sequences, about 30% of which appear only once. Time point meaning: persistent/refractory GD, antithyroid drugs over 5 years with positive TRAb. PBMC-derived RNA was used for the TCR library. Sequences were derived from peripheral blood mononuclear cells (PBMCs), sampled when the disease was refractory, from a patient treated with antithyroid drugs. The source of these receptors is a female donor with Graves disease.

The rearrangement joins TRBV5-1 to TRBJ2-3; TRBD2 matches 11 bases. Germline-derived CDR1 and CDR2 are SGHRS and YFSETQ. The CDR3 has 18 residues. Unmatched junction bases numbered 12, after V lost 0 bases and J lost 6 bases. Here the CDR3 reads CASSLGHLAGGPADTQYF. The DNA of the CDR3 is TGCGCCAGCAGCTTGGGCCACTTAGCGGGAGGGCCGGCGGATACGCAGTATTTT.

This clonotype appeared a few times. DNA of the CDR3: TGTGCCAGCAGCAGCCGGGGGGGCGCATTTTCTGAAGCTTTCTTT. It encodes CASSSRGGAFSEAFF. The chain recombines TRBV11-2 with TRBJ1-1, with TRBD1 as a possible D gene (6 bases). The CDR3 runs 15 residues. V was trimmed by 5 bases and J by 6 bases, leaving 19 bases between them. Germline assignment: CDR1 SGHAT and CDR2 FQNNGV.

The rearrangement joins TRBV6-1 to TRBJ1-2; possible D gene TRBD1, 6 bases. CDR1 MNHNS and CDR2 SASEGT come from the germline V gene. The ends were cut back, 6 bases at V and 7 bases at J, with 24 bases in the middle. This CDR3 has 16 residues. The CDR3 loop is CASRYGDRSNPSGYTF. CDR3 sequence (DNA): TGTGCCAGCAGGTATGGAGACAGGAGTAATCCAAGTGGCTACACCTTC.

The chain's CDR3 is CASSFRGWQPQHF. The DNA of the CDR3 is TGTGCCAGCAGTTTTAGGGGCTGGCAGCCCCAGCATTTT. V usage is TRBV28 and J usage is TRBJ1-5; maybe TRBD1 (5 bases). Between the trimmed V and J ends, which lost 3 bases and 7 bases, there was a span of 10 bases. From germline, CDR1 is MDHEN and CDR2 SYDVKM. This CDR3 region has 13 residues.

The rearrangement uses TRBV20-1 and TRBJ1-5; D call uncertain. Trimming took off 3 bases at V and 4 bases at J, with 13 bases between the two ends. This CDR3 is 14 amino acids long. CDR1 is DFQATT and CDR2 is SNEGSKA in the germline V gene (reference sequence). CDR3 in amino acids: CSASGGTGNQPQHF. In nucleotides, the CDR3 is TGCAGTGCTAGTGGTGGTACGGGAAATCAGCCCCAGCATTTT.